This T cell receptor (beta chain) appears in the sequencing data of a study of blood T cell repertoires in COVID-19. Overall study context: There were acute and convalescent COVID-19 samples, and they came from the United States, Italy and Spain. PBMCs, B-cell-depleted T cells, or T cells were the source of the cDNA or gDNA that made up the material.

As originally analysed: Counts of nucleated cells, estimated from reference gene primer amplification, were obtained. The table came from immunoSEQ multiplex PCR; TCRdb's copy has only in-frame clones and leaves some out. V, J and clone size were drawn from that table, and D and trimming were deduced from the DNA. The sample has around 30,000 clones; about 85% are singletons. The TCR sequence derives from a human donor in a cohort sampled during active COVID-19. The sequencing sample was made of peripheral blood.

The CDR3: CASSDRATYEQYF. The CDR3, as DNA: TGTGCCAGCAGCGACAGGGCAACCTACGAGCAGTACTTC. V is TRBV7-2 and J is TRBJ2-7; 7 bases are shared with TRBD1. The junction had 3 bases not matched to a gene; V was cut back by 5 bases and J by 2 bases. Germline V CDR1 and CDR2: SGHTA, FQGNSA. The CDR3 sequence is 13 residues long.